This T cell receptor (beta chain) was sequenced during a study of technical replicates of blood from a few donors. Libraries were prepared by immunoSEQ multiplex PCR; TCRdb keeps only in-frame clonotypes and omits some of them. The sample has about 93,000 clones, 95% seen once; the top ten hold over 0.2%. In this sample, this clone turned up once. The sequenced material came from T cells isolated from PBMCs. The TCR was taken from a human donor in good health.

Here the CDR3 DNA reads TGTGCCATCAGTGAGTTAGGTCGGACAGGAAGGAACACTGAAGCTTTCTTT. Its protein is CAISELGRTGRNTEAFF. The chain couples TRBV10-3 to TRBJ1-1; TRBD1 agrees at 7 bases. This CDR3 has 17 amino acids. Trimming took 1 base from V and 1 from J; bases not matched to a gene: 9. CDR1 ENHRY and CDR2 SYGVKD come from the germline V gene.